These 27 T cell receptor beta chains came from one sample sequenced in a study of blood T cell repertoires in COVID-19. Using immunoSEQ multiplex PCR, the repertoire was profiled, and TCRdb retains in-frame clones only, with some absent. Of a few hundred thousand clones listed, more than 80% were seen once; the top ten hold 6.3%. Material: peripheral blood. The receptor set was obtained from a woman aged 50 to 60 with COVID-19, enrolled during active disease.

The chain is built from TRBV27 and TRBJ1-6; TRBD1 might be the D (5 bases). This CDR3 comprises 16 residues. The germline gives CDR1 MNHEY, CDR2 SMNVEV (reference sequence). V was pared by 2 bases and J by 1 base, with 9 bases between. CDR3 amino acids: CASSLPRQSYNSPLHF. The CDR3 DNA follows: TGTGCCAGCAGTTTACCCCGACAGTCCTATAATTCACCCCTCCACTTT.

This clone appeared a single time. This chain connects TRBV10-1 to TRBJ2-7, with D tentatively TRBD2 (5 bases). This CDR3 contains 13 residues. Between the trimmed V and J ends, which lost 7 bases and 0 bases, there was a span of 10 bases. The germline gives CDR1 WNHNN, CDR2 SYGVQD (reference sequence). The CDR3 DNA reads TGCGCCAGCATCAGCGGAAACTCCTACGAGCAGTACTTC. It specifies CASISGNSYEQYF.

This CDR3 reads CASSSGSRFLDTQYF. DNA for the CDR3: TGTGCCAGTAGTAGCGGGAGCCGTTTCCTCGATACGCAGTATTTT. The chain couples TRBV19 to TRBJ2-3; TRBD2 agrees at 7 bases. J lost 6 bases, V lost 4 bases, and 10 bases had no gene match. This CDR3 spans 15 amino acids. Germline CDR1 LNHDA, CDR2 SQIVND (reference sequence).

This chain joins TRBV3-1 (or the pseudogene TRBV3-2) and TRBJ1-1, with D unclear. The CDR3 has 18 amino acids. V lost 0 bases, J lost 0 bases, and 17 bases lay in between. Looked up from germline, CDR1 is LGHDT and CDR2 is YNNKEL (reference sequence). Here the CDR3 DNA reads TGTGCCAGCAGCCAAGATCTTAGGCCCACACAGTTGAACACTGAAGCTTTCTTT. Its protein is CASSQDLRPTQLNTEAFF.

The chain recombines TRBV20-1 with TRBJ2-1; no clear D. Germline CDR1 and CDR2: DFQATT and SNEGSKA (reference sequence). The CDR3 sequence is 10 residues long. Trimming took 4 bases from V and 7 from J, leaving 5 bases between them. The DNA for the CDR3 is TGCAGTGCTACCAGAAATGAGCAGTTCTTC. This encodes CSATRNEQFF.

The genes are TRBV5-1 and TRBJ2-3; 8 bases align to TRBD1. J lost 4 bases, V lost 2 bases, and 3 bases had no gene match. Germline-derived CDR1 and CDR2 are SGHRS and YFSETQ. The CDR3 extends over 14 amino acids. CDR3 residues: CASSLQGEADTQYF. The CDR3 DNA reads as TGCGCCAGCAGCTTACAGGGGGAGGCAGATACGCAGTATTTT.

CDR3 in amino acids: CATRTVPDTQYF. Here the CDR3 DNA reads TGTGCCACCAGGACAGTACCAGATACGCAGTATTTT. V is TRBV10-3 and J is TRBJ2-3; maybe TRBD1 (6 bases). This CDR3 has 12 amino acids. Between the trimmed V and J ends, which lost 10 bases and 4 bases, there was a span of 12 bases. CDR1 and CDR2 from the germline V gene are ENHRY and SYGVKD.

The chain couples TRBV9 to TRBJ2-7; 8 bases fit TRBD2. The CDR3 covers 14 residues. Germline CDR1 is SGDLS and CDR2 is YYNGEE. With 3 bases clipped from V and 2 bases from J, the junction kept 4 bases outside the gene matches. The CDR3 spells CASSEGGLAYEQYF. The CDR3 nucleotides are TGTGCCAGCAGCGAGGGGGGACTAGCCTACGAGCAGTACTTC.

The chain uses TRBV6-2 or TRBV6-3 and TRBJ1-2, with TRBD1 as a possible D gene (6 bases). Trimming shortened V by 2 bases and J by 4 bases, and 11 bases separated the two germline ends. The CDR3 has 14 residues. Per the germline V gene, CDR1 is MNHEY and CDR2 is SVGEGT. Here the CDR3 reads CASSYPDRSYGYTF. The CDR3 nucleotides read TGTGCCAGCAGTTACCCAGACAGGTCCTATGGCTACACCTTC.

The chain couples TRBV6-5 to TRBJ2-7, with 8 bases lining up with TRBD2. CDR1 MNHEY and CDR2 SVGAGI come from the germline V gene. The CDR3 has 14 amino acids. With 7 bases clipped from V and 1 base from J, the junction kept 6 bases outside the gene matches. CDR3 sequence reads: CASIPGGISYEQYF. In DNA form, the CDR3 reads TGTGCCAGCATCCCGGGAGGGATTTCCTACGAGCAGTACTTC.

The chain carries TRBV2 and TRBJ2-7, with 7 positions matching TRBD1. CDR3 size: 14 residues. J was trimmed by 0 bases and V by 4 bases; bases with no gene match: 3. The germline V gene encodes CDR1 SNHLY and CDR2 FYNNEI. The CDR3 protein is CASSGQGTSYEQYF. CDR3 nucleotide sequence: TGTGCCAGCAGTGGACAGGGAACCTCCTACGAGCAGTACTTC.

The rearrangement links TRBV5-1 to TRBJ2-7, with D tentatively TRBD2 (6 bases). Germline V gene lookup returns CDR1 SGHRS and CDR2 YFSETQ. CDR3 length: 14 residues. V gave up 3 bases and J gave up 1 base, with 11 bases separating them. The CDR3 here is CASSSGGGSYEQYF. CDR3 nucleotide sequence: TGCGCCAGCAGCTCCGGGGGTGGGTCCTACGAGCAGTACTTC.

This chain joins TRBV28 and TRBJ1-2, with D tentatively TRBD1 (6 bases). The V end lost 3 bases, the J end lost 8 bases, and 19 bases lay between the germline ends. The CDR3 loop spans 15 amino acids. CDR1 and CDR2 (germline): MDHEN, SYDVKM. This CDR3 is CASSFASLGAEGYTF. CDR3 nucleotides: TGTGCCAGCAGTTTTGCGTCCCTGGGGGCGGAAGGCTACACCTTC.

The chain is built from TRBV29-1 and TRBJ2-1, with TRBD2 identical over 9 bases. The trim removed 4 bases at V and 0 bases at J, leaving 10 bases unmatched. From germline, CDR1 is SQVTM and CDR2 ANQGSEA. The CDR3 is made up of 17 amino acids. The CDR3 protein is CSVVEGGGRGSYNEQFF. DNA for the CDR3: TGCAGCGTTGTTGAGGGCGGCGGGAGGGGCTCCTACAATGAGCAGTTCTTC.

J is TRBJ2-3 and V is TRBV5-4, with 9 positions matching TRBD2. There are 16 residues in the CDR3. With 4 bases clipped from V and 4 bases from J, the junction kept 10 bases outside the gene matches. Germline V gives CDR1 SGHNT, CDR2 YYREEE (reference sequence). The CDR3 nucleotides read TGTGCCAGCAGCGCAAGACTGGGACTAGCTTCAGATACGCAGTATTTT. Translated: CASSARLGLASDTQYF.

The rearrangement links TRBV5-8 to TRBJ2-5, with 9 bases identical to TRBD1. This CDR3 has 16 amino acids. Germline loops: CDR1 SGHTS, CDR2 YDEGEE. V trimming: 3 bases; J trimming: 0 bases; junction bases outside the gene matches: 6. The CDR3 region is CASSSGQGSYQETQYF. Written as DNA, the CDR3 is TGTGCCAGCAGCTCGGGACAGGGCTCGTACCAAGAGACCCAGTACTTC.

V gene TRBV6-5 combines with J gene TRBJ1-6; a possible D gene is TRBD1 (6 bases). V dropped 6 bases and J dropped 5 bases, with 11 bases sitting between them. CDR3 size: 14 residues. The germline V gene has CDR1 MNHEY and CDR2 SVGAGI. The CDR3: CASRSNRDNSPLHF. CDR3 coding DNA: TGTGCCAGCAGATCGAACAGGGATAATTCACCCCTCCACTTT.

The V call is TRBV12-5, the J call TRBJ1-5; 7 nucleotides match TRBD1. From germline, CDR1 is LGHNT and CDR2 FRNRAP. The V gene end was trimmed by 4 bases and the J gene end by 6 bases; junction bases not matched to a gene: 3. The CDR3 sequence is 13 residues long. The CDR3 sequence is CASGYTGVQPQHF. The CDR3 nucleotides read TGTGCTAGTGGTTACACAGGGGTTCAGCCCCAGCATTTT.

The genes are TRBV5-6 and TRBJ1-5; no clear D. The germline V gene has CDR1 SGHDT and CDR2 YYEEEE. The ends were cut back, 5 bases at V and 0 bases at J, with 9 bases in the middle. The CDR3 length is 14 residues. The CDR3 spells CASSPGYSNQPQHF. The CDR3 DNA reads as TGTGCCAGCAGTCCGGGTTATAGCAATCAGCCCCAGCATTTT.

This rearrangement joins TRBV7-2 to TRBJ1-6; D is unresolved. V was clipped by 5 bases and J by 7 bases, with 18 bases between them. Germline CDR1 and CDR2: SGHTA and FQGNSA. The CDR3 contains 16 residues. The CDR3 region has the DNA TGTGCCAGCAGCCCGGAGCTACACATCGGAAATTCACCCCTCCACTTT. Its translation: CASSPELHIGNSPLHF.

The chain joins TRBV5-8 to TRBJ1-1; maybe TRBD1 (6 bases). Trimming removed 0 bases at V and 5 bases at J, with 8 bases between. The CDR3 has 13 residues. Germline lookup yields CDR1 SGHTS and CDR2 YDEGEE. CDR3 sequence: CASSLERGTEAFF. The CDR3 nucleotides are TGTGCCAGCAGCTTGGAAAGGGGGACTGAAGCTTTCTTT.

This chain links TRBV5-4 with TRBJ1-4; D perhaps matches TRBD1 (5 bases). V shed 0 bases and J shed 7 bases, with 7 bases lying between them. Germline V lookup: CDR1 SGHNT, CDR2 YYREEE (reference sequence). This CDR3 has 13 residues. Here the CDR3 DNA reads TGTGCCAGCAGCTTGGTCCAGGGTGAAAAACTGTTTTTT. Translated: CASSLVQGEKLFF. Full variable domain (rest looked up from reference TRBV5-4 and TRBJ1-4): ETGVTQSPTHLIKTRGQQVTLRCSSQSGHNTVSWYQQALGQGPQFIFQYYREEENGRGNFPPRFSGLQFPNYSSELNVNALELDDSALYLCASSLVQGEKLFFGSGTQLSVL.

The chain has TRBV18 and TRBJ1-2; 8 nucleotides align to TRBD1. Germline CDR1 reads KGHSH; CDR2 reads LQKENI. The CDR3 loop spans 12 amino acids. The V gene end was trimmed by 5 bases and the J gene end by 8 bases; junction bases not matched to a gene: 4. The CDR3 is CASSKDREGYTF. DNA for the CDR3: TGTGCCAGCTCAAAGGACAGGGAAGGCTACACCTTC.

The chain uses TRBV7-2 and TRBJ1-4; 7 positions match TRBD1. Germline CDR1 and CDR2: SGHTA and FQGNSA. Losses at the gene ends were 4 bases for V and 5 bases for J; bases not matched to a gene: 7. This CDR3 contains 15 residues. In nucleotides, the CDR3 is TGTGCCAGCAGCTCACAGGGGTCCCCCAATGAAAAACTGTTTTTT. As protein: CASSSQGSPNEKLFF.

The rearrangement joins TRBV5-4 to TRBJ2-5; 11 bases are shared with TRBD2. Germline V lookup: CDR1 SGHNT, CDR2 YYREEE (reference sequence). The CDR3 is 19 amino acids. V shed 1 base, J shed 5 bases, and the junction held 16 bases outside the gene matches. CDR3 sequence reads: CASSLLVTSGTLTGETQYF. CDR3 DNA sequence: TGTGCCAGCAGCTTGTTGGTGACTAGCGGGACCCTAACCGGGGAGACCCAGTACTTC. The full variable domain, in which reference TRBV5-4 and TRBJ2-5 provide the parts outside the CDR3, is ETGVTQSPTHLIKTRGQQVTLRCSSQSGHNTVSWYQQALGQGPQFIFQYYREEENGRGNFPPRFSGLQFPNYSSELNVNALELDDSALYLCASSLLVTSGTLTGETQYFGPGTRLLVL.

The chain has TRBV5-1 and TRBJ1-2; D might be TRBD1 (5 bases). V lost 4 bases and J lost 7, with 20 bases in between. CDR3 length: 15 residues. The V gene's germline CDR1 is SGHRS and CDR2 YFSETQ. In DNA form, the CDR3 reads TGCGCCAGCAGCGAACAGCCCGTCGGGGGAAGTGGCTACACCTTC. Its translation is CASSEQPVGGSGYTF.

The chain combines TRBV21-1 with TRBJ2-5; the table's D call of TRBD2 was not tested on the DNA. TRBV21-1 is given as a pseudogene. The CDR3 is made up of 16 amino acids. The CDR3 is CASSKREAAHQETQYF. The CDR3 DNA follows: TGTGCCAGCAGCAAAAGGGAAGCGGCCCACCAAGAGACCCAGTACTTC.